This record covers a single T cell receptor (beta chain). This receptor's antigen is unknown. Per-base quality was not reported, and no clone a single base away is much larger than it. Libraries were built with 5' RACE. The listed sequencing device is Illumina HiSeq 2000. Template switching added a universal primer binding site, and the final cDNA carried a unique molecular identifier that allowed TCR cDNA molecules to be counted accurately. First-strand cDNA for TCR alpha and beta chains was synthesized from specific primers in the conserved constant-segment region. To control for contamination, every cDNA library was double barcoded, receiving both a SMART-Mk sample barcode and Illumina barcodes. TruSeq adapter sequences, together with Illumina sample barcodes, were added in two successive PCR steps. TCR alpha and beta cDNA libraries were sequenced on the Illumina HiSeq platform with custom primers. Processing in the source paper ran as follows. Raw reads were processed with MiGEC to extract unique molecular identifiers, and MiXCR was used to determine CDR3 positions. Recombination models were inferred per individual with the repgenHMM and IGoR tools using an EM algorithm. The analysis of shared clonotypes was done with the tcR package in R, with sharing normalized by the product of cloneset sizes. Out-of-frame nonproductive sequences were analyzed to study raw recombination free of thymic and clonal selection effects. TCRdb reprocessing: public reads trimmed at Q25 with fastp, clones called with MiXCR, in-frame beta chains kept. Rows are unified per CDR3 protein, each entry keeping the most common DNA and genes. TCRdb, not the original authors, processed these V and J calls. The sample profile shows some 690,000 distinct CDR3 sequences; less than 25% of them were found once. Around 4.5% of the sample is in the top ten clones.

Taken from the germline V gene, the CDR1 and CDR2 loops are SGHDN and FVKESK. The V end loses 2 bases and the J end loses 10 bases, and a stretch of 12 bases separates them. Taken from cysteine to phenylalanine, the CDR3 has 12 residues. The CDR3 DNA has 36 bases and is translated from base 1. This sample is drawn from a study of identical twins (dated by TCRdb to the mid-2010s). General notes on the study: The study deep-sequenced TCR alpha and beta repertoires from monozygotic twins, unrelated adults of various ages and cord blood to test whether fetal clonotypes persist. Replicate twin experiments were performed at different times using different library preparation protocols to rule out contamination.

Overall results and qualifications from the work: Because the same donors could not be followed over many years, the conclusions depended on cross-sectional statistical analysis. In beta out-of-frame sequences, excess twin sharing was weaker, because having fewer shared sequences lowered the signal-to-noise ratio. Invariant T cells such as MAIT and iNKT could partly confound zero-insertion analyses, though diverse VJ usage argued against this for most clonotypes. Abundant cord blood beta clonotypes carried fewer insertions; young adult naive repertoires showed a weaker similar trend, while memory repertoires showed none. Compared with coincidental sharing between unrelated individuals, an excess of low generation-probability sequences was observed among out-of-frame TCR alpha sequences shared between twins. In monozygotic twins, recombination models systematically underestimated out-of-frame TCR alpha sharing, but the models matched the sharing seen between unrelated individuals.

Every donor in the study was a healthy Caucasian. Three pairs of female monozygotic twins, all aged roughly 18 to 30 years, were included in the twin cohort. The RNA used for TCR libraries was isolated from peripheral blood mononuclear cells. These data also featured in a second study, about T cells expressing NK-cell markers. In that second paper, the authors write: TCR beta-chain repertoires were profiled in sorted CD3+CD56+NKG2C+, CD3+CD56+NKG2C- and CD3+CD56-NKG2C+ T-cell subsets from several donors. Of the eight sequenced donors, seven were found to be HCMV-seropositive and one was found to be HCMV-seronegative. To restrict sorting to alphabetaTCR-expressing T cells, an anti-gammadeltaTCR antibody was added in several experiments. For about 6 donors, the dominant CD3+CD56+NKG2C+ clonotypes were among the top 10 CD8+ clonotypes and accounted for about 1.0-7.0% of CD8+ T cells. Those dominant clonotypes were again the most abundant among CD3+CD56-NKG2C+ cells in a handful of donors, at roughly 25-60.1%. Whether the expanded NKG2C-expressing T cell clones were specific for HCMV antigens remained unclear. All eight donors whose samples were sequenced were randomly selected healthy volunteers, three of them men and five women. HCMV-specific IgG was detected in serum with a commercial ELISA kit to determine HCMV serostatus. For five to seven donors, bulk peripheral blood T-cell repertoires were also sequenced from unsorted PBMC. MIGEC was used to demultiplex reads and group reads by UMI, and MiTCR was used to assemble and quantify clonotypes. To remove erroneous sequences, TCR cDNA sequences were retained only when supported by two or more reads. The tcR package was used for downstream repertoire analysis, and clonotypes were matched across fractions by CDR3 nucleotide sequence plus V segment. VDJmatch was used to annotate antigen specificity against VDJdb, with one amino acid substitution in CDR3 permitted.

The chain employs TRBV14 and TRBJ2-7; TRBD2 is possibly the D segment (5 matching bases). The sample consisted of PBMCs. The receptor was derived from a woman younger than 30 in good health. The nucleotides read TGTGCCAGCAGCCAACGTGGACTCGCCCAGTACTTC. Its protein reads: CASSQRGLAQYF.